This T cell receptor beta chain was identified during a study of shared clonotypes between healthy human individuals. As regards this clone: This sample also contains other DNA sequences that code for the same CDR3.

Germline lookup yields CDR1 SGHTA and CDR2 FQGTGA. V gave up 0 bases and J gave up 0 bases; unmatched junction bases: 7. The CDR3 contains 18 residues. In the original processing: Filtering of immunoSEQ junctional sequences could not match full-length read filtering. Data came from immunoSEQ multiplex PCR; TCRdb stores just in-frame clones and leaves some out. V, J and clone size were drawn from that table, and D and trimming were deduced from the DNA. Of 2 million to 2.5 million clones listed, 95% are singletons. The receptor was derived from a man between 18 and 35 years old in good health. The V gene is TRBV7-3, the J gene TRBJ2-3; 9 nucleotides agree with TRBD2. Sequences were obtained from naive CD4+ T cells sorted from blood. Subset described: CD45RA+ positively selected. CDR3 bases: TGTGCCAGCAGCTTAACGGGGCTAGCGGGGACTAGCACAGATACGCAGTATTTT. The encoded protein is CASSLTGLAGTSTDTQYF.